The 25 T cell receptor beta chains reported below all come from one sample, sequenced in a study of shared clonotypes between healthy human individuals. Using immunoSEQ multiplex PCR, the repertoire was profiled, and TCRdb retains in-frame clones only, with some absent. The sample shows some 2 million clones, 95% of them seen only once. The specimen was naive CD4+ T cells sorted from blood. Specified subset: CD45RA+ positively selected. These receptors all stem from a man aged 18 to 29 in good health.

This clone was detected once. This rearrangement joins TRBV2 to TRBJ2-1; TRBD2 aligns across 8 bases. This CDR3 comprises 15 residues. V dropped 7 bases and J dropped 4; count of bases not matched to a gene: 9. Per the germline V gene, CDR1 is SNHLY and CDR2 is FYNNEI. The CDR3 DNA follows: TGTGCCAGCACCACGGAACTAGCGGAATACAATGAGCAGTTCTTC. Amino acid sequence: CASTTELAEYNEQFF.

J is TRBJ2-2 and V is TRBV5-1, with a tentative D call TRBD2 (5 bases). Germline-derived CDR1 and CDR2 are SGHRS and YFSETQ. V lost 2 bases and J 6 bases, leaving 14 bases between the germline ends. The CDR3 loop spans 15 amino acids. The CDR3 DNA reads TGCGCCAGCAGCTTTGACGGAGGAAACGCCGGGGAGCTGTTTTTT. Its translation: CASSFDGGNAGELFF.

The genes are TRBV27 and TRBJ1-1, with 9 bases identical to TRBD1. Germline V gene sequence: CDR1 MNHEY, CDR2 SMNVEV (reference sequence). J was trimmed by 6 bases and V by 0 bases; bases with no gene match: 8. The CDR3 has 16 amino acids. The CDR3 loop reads CASSLSRDRVRSEAFF. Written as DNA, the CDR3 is TGTGCCAGCAGTTTATCTAGGGACAGGGTGAGGTCTGAAGCTTTCTTT.

In DNA, the CDR3 is TGTGCCAGTAGTCCCAGGAAGGTAGGAGACGTAACTCGCAATCAGCCCCAGCATTTT. Amino acid sequence: CASSPRKVGDVTRNQPQHF. The chain uses TRBV19 and TRBJ1-5; no definite D call. The CDR3 extends over 19 amino acids. The germline V gene encodes CDR1 LNHDA and CDR2 SQIVND (reference sequence). V was trimmed by 5 bases and J by 2 bases, leaving 25 bases between them.

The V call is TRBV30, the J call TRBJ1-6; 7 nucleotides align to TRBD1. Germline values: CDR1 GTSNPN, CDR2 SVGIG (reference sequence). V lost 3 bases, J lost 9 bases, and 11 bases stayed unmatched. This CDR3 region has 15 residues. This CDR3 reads CAWRPLRDSGSPLHF. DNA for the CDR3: TGTGCCTGGAGGCCCCTCCGGGACAGCGGTTCACCCCTCCACTTT.

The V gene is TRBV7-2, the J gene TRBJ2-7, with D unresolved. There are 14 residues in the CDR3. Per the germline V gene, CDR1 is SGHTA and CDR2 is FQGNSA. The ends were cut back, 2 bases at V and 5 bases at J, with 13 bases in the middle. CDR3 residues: CASSLLVSRDEQYF. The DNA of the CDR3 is TGTGCCAGCAGCTTACTAGTTTCTCGAGACGAGCAGTACTTC.

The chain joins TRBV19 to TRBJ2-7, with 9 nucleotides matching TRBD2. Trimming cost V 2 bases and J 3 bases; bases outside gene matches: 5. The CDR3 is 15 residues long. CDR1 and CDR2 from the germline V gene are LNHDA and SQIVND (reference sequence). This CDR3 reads CASSIRGGDIYEQYF. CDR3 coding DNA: TGTGCCAGTAGTATACGCGGGGGGGATATCTACGAGCAGTACTTC.

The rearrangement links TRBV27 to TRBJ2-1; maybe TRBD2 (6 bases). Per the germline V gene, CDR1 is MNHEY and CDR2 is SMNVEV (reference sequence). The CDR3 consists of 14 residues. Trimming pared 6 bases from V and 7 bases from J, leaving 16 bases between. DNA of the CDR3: TGTGCCAGCAGCCCGGTGGGTAGCGGAAATGAGCAGTTCTTC. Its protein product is CASSPVGSGNEQFF.

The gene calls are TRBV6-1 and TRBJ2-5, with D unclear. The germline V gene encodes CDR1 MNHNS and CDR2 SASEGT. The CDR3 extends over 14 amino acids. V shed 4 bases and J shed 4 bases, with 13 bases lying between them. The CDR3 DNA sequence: TGTGCCAGCAGTGTTACCGGGCCCGGAGAGACCCAGTACTTC. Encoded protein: CASSVTGPGETQYF.

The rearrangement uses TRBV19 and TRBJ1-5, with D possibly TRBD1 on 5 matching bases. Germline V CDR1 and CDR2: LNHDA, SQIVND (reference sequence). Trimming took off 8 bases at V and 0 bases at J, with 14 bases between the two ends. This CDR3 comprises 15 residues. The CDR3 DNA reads TGTGCCAGTCGGGTGGGACTAAATAGCAATCAGCCCCAGCATTTT. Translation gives CASRVGLNSNQPQHF.

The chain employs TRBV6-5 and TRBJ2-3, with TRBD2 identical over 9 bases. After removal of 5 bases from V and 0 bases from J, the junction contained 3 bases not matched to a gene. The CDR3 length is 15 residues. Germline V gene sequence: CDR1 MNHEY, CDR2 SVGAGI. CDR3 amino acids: CASSRSGRSTDTQYF. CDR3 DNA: TGTGCCAGCAGTCGGAGCGGGAGGAGCACAGATACGCAGTATTTT.

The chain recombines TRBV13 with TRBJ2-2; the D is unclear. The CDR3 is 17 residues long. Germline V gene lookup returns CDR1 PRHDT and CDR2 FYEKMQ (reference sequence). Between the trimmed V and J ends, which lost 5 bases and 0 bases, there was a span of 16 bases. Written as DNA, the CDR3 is TGTGCCAGCAGCACCTACCGGGTGTCCCCGAACACCGGGGAGCTGTTTTTT. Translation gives CASSTYRVSPNTGELFF. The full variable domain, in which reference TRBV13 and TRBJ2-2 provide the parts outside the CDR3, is AAGVIQSPRHLIKEKRETATLKCYPIPRHDTVYWYQQGPGQDPQFLISFYEKMQSDKGSIPDRFSAQQFSDYHSELNMSSLELGDSALYFCASSTYRVSPNTGELFFGEGSRLTVL.

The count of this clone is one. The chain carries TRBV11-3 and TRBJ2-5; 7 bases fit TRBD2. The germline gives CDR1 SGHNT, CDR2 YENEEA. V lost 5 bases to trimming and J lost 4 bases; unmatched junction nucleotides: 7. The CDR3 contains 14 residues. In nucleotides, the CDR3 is TGTGCCAGCAGCCCTAAACTAGCGCCAGAGACCCAGTACTTC. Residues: CASSPKLAPETQYF.

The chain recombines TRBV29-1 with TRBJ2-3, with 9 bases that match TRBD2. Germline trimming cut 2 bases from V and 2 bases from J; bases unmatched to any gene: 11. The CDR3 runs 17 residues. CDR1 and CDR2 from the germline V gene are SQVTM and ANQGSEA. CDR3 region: CSVEKREDPQDTDTQYF. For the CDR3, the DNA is TGCAGCGTTGAAAAGCGGGAGGACCCCCAAGACACAGATACGCAGTATTTT.

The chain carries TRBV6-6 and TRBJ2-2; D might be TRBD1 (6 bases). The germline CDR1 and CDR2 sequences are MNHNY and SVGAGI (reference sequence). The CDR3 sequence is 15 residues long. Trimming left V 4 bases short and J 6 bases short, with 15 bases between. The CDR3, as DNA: TGTGCCAGCAGTTCCGCAGGGGCTTTAGCCGGGGAGCTGTTTTTT. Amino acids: CASSSAGALAGELFF.

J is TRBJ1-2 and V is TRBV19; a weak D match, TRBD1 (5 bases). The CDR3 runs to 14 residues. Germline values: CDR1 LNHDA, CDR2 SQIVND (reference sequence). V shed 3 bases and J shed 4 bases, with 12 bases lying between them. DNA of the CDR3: TGTGCCAGTAGTATCTCAGCAGGGACCTATGGCTACACCTTC. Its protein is CASSISAGTYGYTF. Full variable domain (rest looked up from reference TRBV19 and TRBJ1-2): DGGITQSPKYLFRKEGQNVTLSCEQNLNHDAMYWYRQDPGQGLRLIYYSQIVNDFQKGDIAEGYSVSREKKESFPLTVTSAQKNPTAFYLCASSISAGTYGYTFGSGTRLTVV.

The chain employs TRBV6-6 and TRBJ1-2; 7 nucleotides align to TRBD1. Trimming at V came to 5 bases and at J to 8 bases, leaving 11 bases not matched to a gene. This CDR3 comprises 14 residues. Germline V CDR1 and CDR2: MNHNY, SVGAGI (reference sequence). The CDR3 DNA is TGTGCCAGCAGTAAAAGGACAGGAGGGTGGGGCTACACCTTC. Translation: CASSKRTGGWGYTF.

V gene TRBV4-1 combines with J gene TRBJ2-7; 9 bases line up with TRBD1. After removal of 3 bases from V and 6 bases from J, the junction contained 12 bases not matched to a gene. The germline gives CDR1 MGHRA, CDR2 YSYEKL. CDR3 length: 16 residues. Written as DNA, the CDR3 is TGCGCCAGCAGCCAGGGTTTCGGGACAGGGAAAACCGAGCAGTACTTC. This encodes CASSQGFGTGKTEQYF.

CDR3 region: CSVRGTGGSRPKNIQYF. For the CDR3, the DNA is TGCAGCGTTCGGGGGACAGGGGGTTCGCGGCCGAAAAACATTCAGTACTTC. The gene calls are TRBV29-1 and TRBJ2-4, with TRBD1 identical over 11 bases. V was pared by 5 bases and J by 4 bases, with 13 bases of the junction left unmatched. The CDR3 is 17 residues long. The germline V gene encodes CDR1 SQVTM and CDR2 ANQGSEA.

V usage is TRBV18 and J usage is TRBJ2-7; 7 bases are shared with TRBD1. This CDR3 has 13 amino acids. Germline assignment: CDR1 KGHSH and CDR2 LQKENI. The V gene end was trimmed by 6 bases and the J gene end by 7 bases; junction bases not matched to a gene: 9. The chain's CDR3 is CASSPDRTGEQYF. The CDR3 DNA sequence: TGTGCCAGCTCTCCGGACAGGACGGGGGAGCAGTACTTC.

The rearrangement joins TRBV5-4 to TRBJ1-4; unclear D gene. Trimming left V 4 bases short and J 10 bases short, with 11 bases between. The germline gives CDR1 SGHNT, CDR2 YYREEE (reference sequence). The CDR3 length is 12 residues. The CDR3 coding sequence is TGTGCCAGCAGCCCTAAGATGGGAAAACTGTTTTTT. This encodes CASSPKMGKLFF.

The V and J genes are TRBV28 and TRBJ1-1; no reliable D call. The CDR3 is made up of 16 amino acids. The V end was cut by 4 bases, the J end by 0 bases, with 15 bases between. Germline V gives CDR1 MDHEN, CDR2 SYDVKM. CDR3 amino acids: CASSSRIGVVNTEAFF. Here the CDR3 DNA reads TGTGCCAGCAGTTCACGAATTGGAGTGGTGAACACTGAAGCTTTCTTT.

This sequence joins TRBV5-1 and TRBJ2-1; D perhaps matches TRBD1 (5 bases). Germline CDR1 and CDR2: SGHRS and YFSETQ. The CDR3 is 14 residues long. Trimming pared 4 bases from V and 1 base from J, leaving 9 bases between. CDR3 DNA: TGCGCCAGCAGCCCTCCAGGGTCCTACAATGAGCAGTTCTTC. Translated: CASSPPGSYNEQFF.

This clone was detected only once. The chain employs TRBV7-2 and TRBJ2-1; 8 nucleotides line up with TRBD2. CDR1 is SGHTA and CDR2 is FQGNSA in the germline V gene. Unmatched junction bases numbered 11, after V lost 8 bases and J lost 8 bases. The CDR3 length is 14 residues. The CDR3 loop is CASARLAPGHEQFF. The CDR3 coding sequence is TGTGCCAGCGCTCGACTAGCGCCTGGTCATGAGCAGTTCTTC. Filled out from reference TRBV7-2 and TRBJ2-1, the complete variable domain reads GAGVSQSPSNKVTEKGKDVELRCDPISGHTALYWYRQSLGQGLEFLIYFQGNSAPDKSGLPSDRFSAERTGGSVSTLTIQRTQQEDSAVYLCASARLAPGHEQFFGPGTRLTVL.

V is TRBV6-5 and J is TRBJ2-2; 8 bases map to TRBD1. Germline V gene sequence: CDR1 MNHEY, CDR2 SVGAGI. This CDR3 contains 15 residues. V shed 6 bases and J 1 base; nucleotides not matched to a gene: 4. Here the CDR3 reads CASRTGTGNTGELFF. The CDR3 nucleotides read TGTGCCAGCAGGACCGGGACAGGGAACACCGGGGAGCTGTTTTTT.